These 30 T cell receptor beta chains came from one sample sequenced in a study of T cell responses to AZD1222 COVID-19 vaccine. Sequencing used immunoSEQ multiplex PCR; TCRdb keeps in-frame clones, though not all of them. The repertoire holds fewer than 150,000 clones, with about nine tenths as singletons. The sample consisted of peripheral blood, taken 28 days after the second AZD1222 dose. The origin of the receptors is an adult who received the AZD1222 COVID-19 vaccine.

J is TRBJ2-3 and V is TRBV5-1, with a possible D match to TRBD2 (5 bases). This CDR3 has 15 residues. The germline V gene encodes CDR1 SGHRS and CDR2 YFSETQ. The V end lost 3 bases, the J end lost 2 bases, and 13 bases lay between the germline ends. The CDR3 DNA reads as TGCGCCAGCAGCTCCTCCGGGATACCCACAGATACGCAGTATTTT. This codes for CASSSSGIPTDTQYF.

The chain couples TRBV7-6 to TRBJ2-1; 8 bases line up with TRBD2. The CDR3 sequence is 15 residues long. The germline V gene has CDR1 SGHVS and CDR2 FNYEAQ. V lost 5 bases, J lost 3 bases, and 6 bases stayed unmatched. The CDR3 loop reads CASSPLAGLYNEQFF. Here the CDR3 DNA reads TGTGCCAGCAGCCCATTAGCGGGGCTCTACAATGAGCAGTTCTTC.

The V and J genes are TRBV20-1 and TRBJ2-1; D remains ambiguous. With 3 bases removed from V and 5 bases from J, the gap between germline ends came to 11 bases. Germline CDR1 is DFQATT and CDR2 is SNEGSKA (reference sequence). The CDR3 is made up of 13 amino acids. CDR3 loop: CSASSGKHNEQFF. CDR3 sequence (DNA): TGCAGTGCTAGTTCGGGCAAACACAATGAGCAGTTCTTC.

The rearrangement joins TRBV7-9 to TRBJ2-7; D possibly matches TRBD1 or TRBD2 (6 bases each). V dropped 5 bases and J dropped 3 bases, with 20 bases sitting between them. Germline V CDR1 and CDR2: SEHNR, FQNEAQ (reference sequence). CDR3 length: 16 amino acids. The CDR3, as DNA: TGTGCCAGCAGCCCGCCTCCGGGACACGGGAGCTACGAGCAGTACTTC. As protein: CASSPPPGHGSYEQYF.

The chain is built from TRBV5-6 and TRBJ1-2; weak D call: TRBD1 (6 bases). The V end was cut by 4 bases, the J end by 7 bases, with 14 bases between. Germline CDR1 SGHDT, CDR2 YYEEEE. The length of the CDR3 is 13 residues. The CDR3 DNA follows: TGTGCCAGCAGCGCTCCAGGGGCGGTTGGCTACACCTTC. It encodes CASSAPGAVGYTF.

This clone was found once. The V gene is TRBV6-5, the J gene TRBJ1-2; a weak D match, TRBD1 (6 bases). This CDR3 has 16 residues. V was trimmed by 4 bases and J by 3 bases, leaving 18 bases between them. Germline V lookup: CDR1 MNHEY, CDR2 SVGAGI. The CDR3 sequence: CASSSQWGLGDYGYTF. CDR3 in DNA: TGTGCCAGCAGTTCCCAGTGGGGGCTAGGGGACTATGGCTACACCTTC.

V is TRBV6-1 and J is TRBJ2-1, with D possibly being TRBD1 (5 bases). V shed 3 bases and J shed 0 bases, with 6 bases lying between them. CDR1 is MNHNS and CDR2 is SASEGT in the germline V gene. The CDR3 loop spans 14 amino acids. This chain's CDR3 is CASSDRDSYNEQFF. The CDR3, as DNA: TGTGCCAGCAGTGACAGGGACTCCTACAATGAGCAGTTCTTC.

V is TRBV6-5 and J is TRBJ1-2; a possible D gene is TRBD1 (5 bases). V lost 7 bases to trimming and J lost 4 bases, with 16 bases between them. There are 14 residues in the CDR3. Per germline, CDR1 MNHEY and CDR2 SVGAGI. The CDR3 region has the DNA TGTGCCAGCATGGGGGTCGGGGCGGGCTATGGCTACACCTTC. Protein product: CASMGVGAGYGYTF.

V gene TRBV7-8 combines with J gene TRBJ2-3, with D possibly matching TRBD2 (5 bases). The CDR3 extends over 14 amino acids. Germline CDR1 SGHVS, CDR2 FQNEAQ. V was shortened by 6 bases and J by 3 bases, with 13 bases between the two germline ends. CDR3 sequence (DNA): TGTGCCAGCAGACCCTGGCGGGTGACAGATACGCAGTATTTT. Protein sequence: CASRPWRVTDTQYF.

This rearrangement joins TRBV6-5 to TRBJ1-1; D is ambiguous. The CDR3 is made up of 14 amino acids. Germline CDR1 reads MNHEY; CDR2 reads SVGAGI. V lost 6 bases and J 0 bases, leaving 11 bases between the germline ends. CDR3 loop: CASRFQGMNTEAFF. CDR3 DNA sequence: TGTGCCAGCAGATTCCAAGGGATGAACACTGAAGCTTTCTTT.

This sequence joins TRBV5-4 and TRBJ2-6; 8 bases are a match to TRBD2. V gave up 0 bases and J gave up 2 bases; unmatched junction bases: 7. The CDR3 consists of 18 residues. CDR1 and CDR2 (germline): SGHNT, YYREEE (reference sequence). For the CDR3, the DNA is TGTGCCAGCAGCTTGGGCGGGGGGCGGGGGCCTGGGGCCAACGTCCTGACTTTC. Its translation is CASSLGGGRGPGANVLTF.

The rearrangement links TRBV11-2 to TRBJ2-1; 10 nucleotides line up with TRBD2. The trim removed 3 bases at V and 6 bases at J, leaving 5 bases unmatched. The length of the CDR3 is 15 residues. Germline CDR1 is SGHAT and CDR2 is FQNNGV. The CDR3 region is CASSFSGRSLNEQFF. For the CDR3, the DNA is TGTGCCAGCAGCTTTAGCGGGAGGTCCCTCAATGAGCAGTTCTTC.

The chain combines TRBV12-5 with TRBJ2-5; TRBD2 aligns across 7 bases. After removal of 6 bases from V and 8 bases from J, the junction contained 12 bases not matched to a gene. Germline CDR1 reads LGHNT; CDR2 reads FRNRAP. The length of the CDR3 is 14 residues. The CDR3 protein is CASGPSGGGDTQYF. The CDR3 nucleotides are TGTGCTAGTGGGCCCTCGGGGGGAGGTGATACCCAGTACTTC.

The chain employs TRBV28 and TRBJ1-4; TRBD1 is a possible D gene (5 bases). V was trimmed by 7 bases and J by 7 bases, leaving 13 bases between them. The CDR3 is 13 residues long. Germline V gives CDR1 MDHEN, CDR2 SYDVKM. CDR3 in amino acids: CASTQGSIEKLFF. CDR3 DNA sequence: TGTGCCAGCACCCAGGGATCCATTGAAAAACTGTTTTTT.

This chain connects TRBV24-1 to TRBJ2-3, with D perhaps TRBD2 (6 bases). The CDR3 totals 14 residues. The V gene lost 3 bases and the J gene lost 5 bases, with 11 bases spanning the gap. Looked up from germline, CDR1 is KGHDR and CDR2 is SFDVKD. The CDR3 nucleotides are TGTGCCACCAGTGATCCAGGGCGGGGAGATACGCAGTATTTT. Protein product: CATSDPGRGDTQYF.

This clone was seen only once. CDR3 residues: CASSLQDGVNTEAFF. CDR3 sequence (DNA): TGTGCCAGCAGCTTACAGGACGGGGTGAACACTGAAGCTTTCTTT. This chain links TRBV7-2 with TRBJ1-1, with unresolved D. This CDR3 region has 15 residues. The germline V gene has CDR1 SGHTA and CDR2 FQGNSA. The ends were cut back, 2 bases at V and 0 bases at J, with 10 bases in the middle.

The chain couples TRBV28 to TRBJ2-2; possibly TRBD1 for D (5 bases). V dropped 5 bases and J dropped 3 bases, with 16 bases sitting between them. CDR3 length: 16 residues. Germline values: CDR1 MDHEN, CDR2 SYDVKM. As DNA, the CDR3 is TGTGCCAGCAGTCCCCCGTGGGGCGCGGACACCGGGGAGCTGTTTTTT. This codes for CASSPPWGADTGELFF.

The chain couples TRBV6-1 to TRBJ1-2; D unresolved. Germline CDR1 MNHNS, CDR2 SASEGT. CDR3 length: 11 residues. V was shortened by 3 bases and J by 4 bases, with 3 bases between the two germline ends. CDR3 in amino acids: CASSDTYGYTF. The CDR3 bases are TGTGCCAGCAGTGACACCTATGGCTACACCTTC.

This clone was detected once. The chain recombines TRBV29-1 with TRBJ1-1; D remains ambiguous. Trimming shortened V by 7 bases and J by 5 bases, and 17 bases separated the two germline ends. CDR1 and CDR2 (germline): SQVTM, ANQGSEA. CDR3 length equals 13 residues. The CDR3 protein is CSAGSLLGTEAFF. The CDR3 nucleotides are TGCAGCGCTGGATCTTTACTGGGGACTGAAGCTTTCTTT.

J is TRBJ1-1 and V is TRBV11-2, with D uncertain. The germline V gene has CDR1 SGHAT and CDR2 FQNNGV. Deletions cut 4 bases from V and 1 base from J, with 7 bases between. The length of the CDR3 is 13 residues. The CDR3, as DNA: TGTGCCAGCAGCTCCCAGGAGAACACTGAAGCTTTCTTT. This codes for CASSSQENTEAFF.

The J gene is TRBJ2-7, the V gene TRBV7-2; D perhaps matches TRBD1 (6 bases). This CDR3 is built from 15 residues. V gave up 5 bases and J gave up 4 bases, with 18 bases separating them. Germline CDR1 SGHTA, CDR2 FQGNSA. The CDR3 nucleotides read TGTGCCAGCAGCCCTAGCCCACAGGGTGCGTACGAGCAGTACTTC. Amino acids: CASSPSPQGAYEQYF.

This chain links TRBV4-1 with TRBJ2-1; 9 bases align to TRBD2. CDR1 and CDR2 (germline): MGHRA, YSYEKL. V dropped 7 bases and J dropped 8; count of bases not matched to a gene: 15. CDR3 length equals 16 residues. This CDR3 reads CASIGAGGRFLDEQFF. In DNA, the CDR3 is TGCGCCAGCATCGGGGCGGGGGGGAGATTTTTGGATGAGCAGTTCTTC.

The V and J genes are TRBV19 and TRBJ2-6; TRBD1 matches at 9 bases. The CDR3 is 18 amino acids. Germline V gene data show CDR1 as LNHDA and CDR2 as SQIVND (reference sequence). The V and J ends lost 3 bases and 2 bases, in that order; junction bases with no gene match: 8. CDR3 sequence reads: CASSISPGQGAGANVLTF. The CDR3 coding sequence is TGTGCCAGTAGTATTTCCCCGGGACAGGGCGCTGGGGCCAACGTCCTGACTTTC.

This chain links TRBV6-1 with TRBJ1-4; no definite D call. The CDR3 has 12 amino acids. Germline lookup yields CDR1 MNHNS and CDR2 SASEGT. V was pared by 0 bases and J by 8 bases, with 4 bases between. As DNA, the CDR3 is TGTGCCAGCAGTGAAGCTTGGGAAAAACTGTTTTTT. Its translation is CASSEAWEKLFF.

The genes are TRBV6-5 and TRBJ1-5; 7 bases agree with TRBD1. V shed 5 bases and J 3 bases; nucleotides not matched to a gene: 7. The CDR3 sequence is 15 residues long. The germline V gene has CDR1 MNHEY and CDR2 SVGAGI. The CDR3 bases are TGTGCCAGCAGTCTTAACAGGGGCGCCAATCAGCCCCAGCATTTT. Translated: CASSLNRGANQPQHF.

V gene TRBV28 combines with J gene TRBJ1-6, with TRBD1 as a possible D gene (5 bases). CDR1 is MDHEN and CDR2 is SYDVKM in the germline V gene. V was trimmed by 6 bases and J by 7 bases, leaving 16 bases between them. The CDR3 runs 15 residues. The CDR3 protein is CASSPRGVQNSPLHF. The CDR3 DNA reads as TGTGCCAGCAGCCCGCGGGGGGTCCAGAATTCACCCCTCCACTTT.

The CDR3 loop is CASSYQGLASYEQYF. CDR3 DNA sequence: TGTGCCAGCAGTTACCAAGGACTAGCGTCCTACGAGCAGTACTTC. The chain links TRBV6-2 or TRBV6-3 to TRBJ2-7; TRBD2 matches at 9 bases. Trimming cost V 2 bases and J 1 base; bases outside gene matches: 3. Germline V gives CDR1 MNHEY, CDR2 SVGEGT. The CDR3 spans 15 residues.

V gene TRBV2 combines with J gene TRBJ1-6; 8 bases match TRBD1. The V segment lost 11 bases and the J segment 0 bases; nucleotides outside the gene matches: 0. The CDR3 contains 13 residues. Germline V lookup: CDR1 SNHLY, CDR2 FYNNEI. The CDR3 reads CAGQGSYNSPLHF. CDR3 coding DNA: TGTGCCGGACAGGGCTCCTATAATTCACCCCTCCACTTT.

V gene TRBV19 combines with J gene TRBJ2-1; no reliable D call. Trimming cost V 6 bases and J 6 bases, with 15 bases left between them. Germline lookup yields CDR1 LNHDA and CDR2 SQIVND (reference sequence). This CDR3 spans 14 amino acids. In DNA, the CDR3 is TGTGCCAGTAGCAGGCTACATCTCCTCAATGAGCAGTTCTTC. This gives the protein CASSRLHLLNEQFF. Based on the CDR3 plus reference TRBV19 and TRBJ2-1, the full variable domain is DGGITQSPKYLFRKEGQNVTLSCEQNLNHDAMYWYRQDPGQGLRLIYYSQIVNDFQKGDIAEGYSVSREKKESFPLTVTSAQKNPTAFYLCASSRLHLLNEQFFGPGTRLTVL.

This clone was recorded a few times. The chain joins TRBV2 to TRBJ2-3; D might be TRBD2 (6 bases). In germline, CDR1 is SNHLY, CDR2 FYNNEI. The CDR3 covers 16 residues. The germline V and J ends were trimmed by 4 bases and 0 bases, with 14 bases remaining between them. For the CDR3, the DNA is TGTGCCAGCAGTGCCCAGGTCGCGGGGAGCACAGATACGCAGTATTTT. This encodes CASSAQVAGSTDTQYF.